One and the same sample provided the 29 T cell receptor beta chains below, sequenced in a study of cytomegalovirus exposure and HLA in healthy donors. 13 Jbeta primers and 60 Vbeta primers were used for the PCR. Libraries were prepared by immunoSEQ multiplex PCR; TCRdb keeps only in-frame clonotypes and omits some of them. The sample records about 150,000 clones, roughly three quarters being singletons. Material: PBMCs. The receptors stem from a man aged 25 to 40 in good health and CMV-seropositive.

The genes are TRBV6-5 and TRBJ1-1, with D tentatively TRBD1 (5 bases). V was shortened by 5 bases and J by 5 bases, with 12 bases between the two germline ends. The CDR3 sequence is 13 residues long. CDR1 MNHEY and CDR2 SVGAGI come from the germline V gene. In DNA, the CDR3 is TGTGCCAGCAGTGGGGCCTTCGGAACTGAAGCTTTCTTT. Translated: CASSGAFGTEAFF.

The rearrangement links TRBV28 to TRBJ2-7; 12 nucleotides agree with TRBD2. Unmatched junction bases numbered 13, after V lost 6 bases and J lost 4 bases. The germline CDR1 and CDR2 sequences are MDHEN and SYDVKM. The CDR3 is made up of 17 amino acids. CDR3 bases: TGTGCCAGCAGCCCGAGACTAGCGGGAGTTTTAGGTTACGAGCAGTACTTC. Translating gives CASSPRLAGVLGYEQYF.

V is TRBV10-3 and J is TRBJ1-1; 7 bases map to TRBD1. The germline gives CDR1 ENHRY, CDR2 SYGVKD. The CDR3 totals 13 residues. V lost 8 bases, J lost 0 bases, and 3 bases stayed unmatched. The CDR3 DNA follows: TGTGCCATCCGACAGGGTCTGAACACTGAAGCTTTCTTT. Translating it yields CAIRQGLNTEAFF.

To note about this clone: At the DNA level, this CDR3 is encoded by other sequences in the same sample as well. This chain connects TRBV20-1 to TRBJ2-7, with D possibly TRBD1 on 5 matching bases. Germline CDR1 is DFQATT and CDR2 is SNEGSKA (reference sequence). The CDR3 spans 11 residues. Trimming removed 6 bases at V and 3 bases at J, with 9 bases between. The CDR3 nucleotides are TGCAGTGCCAGCAGGGACTACGAGCAGTACTTC. Translated: CSASRDYEQYF.

This clone was counted between two and nine times. The V gene is TRBV9, the J gene TRBJ2-5; TRBD2 aligns across 7 bases. The CDR3 spans 17 residues. J lost 2 bases, V lost 0 bases, and 10 bases had no gene match. The germline gives CDR1 SGDLS, CDR2 YYNGEE. In DNA form, the CDR3 reads TGTGCCAGCAGCGTAGGCGGTTGGCTAGCGGAACAAGAGACCCAGTACTTC. It codes for CASSVGGWLAEQETQYF.

The rearrangement uses TRBV18 and TRBJ2-3; TRBD1 agrees at 8 bases. The length of the CDR3 is 15 residues. CDR1 and CDR2 (germline): KGHSH, LQKENI. The V gene end was trimmed by 0 bases and the J gene end by 1 base; junction bases not matched to a gene: 0. The CDR3 protein is CASSPPTGGTDTQYF. The CDR3 coding sequence is TGTGCCAGCTCACCACCGACAGGGGGCACAGATACGCAGTATTTT.

This clone was seen a single time. The genes are TRBV6-1 and TRBJ2-3, with D maybe TRBD2 (5 bases). The CDR3 sequence is 13 residues long. V lost 6 bases and J 2 bases, leaving 9 bases between the germline ends. Germline V CDR1 and CDR2: MNHNS, SASEGT. The chain's CDR3 is CASRLDFTDTQYF. CDR3 sequence (DNA): TGTGCCAGCAGGTTGGACTTCACAGATACGCAGTATTTT.

This chain links TRBV28 with TRBJ2-5; 11 nucleotides line up with TRBD1. The germline V gene encodes CDR1 MDHEN and CDR2 SYDVKM. The CDR3 consists of 14 residues. Germline trimming cut 6 bases from V and 5 bases from J; bases unmatched to any gene: 5. CDR3 bases: TGTGCCAGCAGGAGGGGACAGGGGGGCGAGACCCAGTACTTC. This gives the protein CASRRGQGGETQYF.

The chain uses TRBV7-3 and TRBJ2-5, with a possible D match to TRBD1 (6 bases). Trimming removed 1 base from V and 4 bases from J, with 13 bases in between. CDR1 is SGHTA and CDR2 is FQGTGA in the germline V gene. The CDR3 spans 15 residues. The DNA for the CDR3 is TGTGCCAGCAGCTTAAGCAGGGGTCCTGTAGAGACCCAGTACTTC. Its protein is CASSLSRGPVETQYF.

The chain recombines TRBV6-1 with TRBJ2-7; 13 bases align to TRBD2. The CDR3 extends over 14 amino acids. Trimming took 7 bases from V and 4 from J; bases not matched to a gene: 4. CDR1 MNHNS and CDR2 SASEGT come from the germline V gene. The CDR3 protein is CASKEGLAGYEQYF. CDR3 DNA sequence: TGTGCCAGCAAGGAGGGACTAGCGGGGTACGAGCAGTACTTC.

V is TRBV7-2 and J is TRBJ2-7; 7 bases map to TRBD2. The CDR3 extends over 15 amino acids. Trimming cost V 6 bases and J 7 bases; bases outside gene matches: 15. From germline, CDR1 is SGHTA and CDR2 FQGNSA. CDR3 amino acids: CASSASGLNYAEQYF. The CDR3, as DNA: TGTGCCAGCAGTGCATCGGGACTAAACTACGCGGAGCAGTACTTC.

This clone has only one observation. The V call is TRBV6-1, the J call TRBJ2-5; 7 bases map to TRBD2. CDR1 and CDR2 from the germline V gene are MNHNS and SASEGT. The CDR3 covers 13 residues. V lost 8 bases and J lost 4; bases outside the gene matches: 7. The CDR3 loop reads CASEGGLRETQYF. In DNA, the CDR3 is TGTGCCAGCGAGGGAGGGCTGCGAGAGACCCAGTACTTC.

The CDR3 DNA sequence: TGTGCCATCAGTGAGTCCGGAGGGCTCGAGCAGTACTTC. Its translation: CAISESGGLEQYF. The rearrangement uses TRBV10-3 and TRBJ2-7; possible D gene TRBD2, 6 bases. The CDR3 is made up of 13 amino acids. Between the trimmed V and J ends, which lost 0 bases and 6 bases, there was a span of 9 bases. Germline CDR1 and CDR2: ENHRY and SYGVKD.

V gene TRBV7-9 combines with J gene TRBJ1-3, with D maybe TRBD1 (6 bases). The CDR3 is made up of 14 amino acids. In germline, CDR1 is SEHNR, CDR2 FQNEAQ (reference sequence). V was pared by 5 bases and J by 2 bases, with 10 bases between. CDR3 sequence (DNA): TGTGCCAGCAGCACAGGGTTGGCTGGAAACACCATATATTTT. It specifies CASSTGLAGNTIYF.

On this clone: The junction shows a germline mismatch at one end, possibly a read error. This chain joins TRBV7-7 and TRBJ2-2; possibly TRBD1 for D (6 bases). The germline V gene has CDR1 SSHAT and CDR2 FNYEAQ (reference sequence). This CDR3 is built from 16 residues. CDR3 DNA: TGTGCTAGCAGCGACAGCGGACAGACCAACACCGGGGAGCTGTTTTTT. Protein sequence: CASSDSGQTNTGELFF.

This clone was recorded once. The rearrangement links TRBV28 to TRBJ2-2; TRBD1 aligns across 7 bases. V shed 3 bases and J 3 bases; nucleotides not matched to a gene: 4. The V gene's germline CDR1 is MDHEN and CDR2 SYDVKM. This CDR3 has 15 amino acids. The CDR3 sequence is CASSFFGTDTGELFF. CDR3 sequence (DNA): TGTGCCAGCAGTTTTTTTGGGACAGACACCGGGGAGCTGTTTTTT.

The chain links TRBV7-3 to TRBJ2-2, with D perhaps TRBD1 (7 bases). V was shortened by 4 bases and J by 6 bases, with 15 bases between the two germline ends. Germline V lookup: CDR1 SGHTA, CDR2 FQGTGA. The CDR3 covers 15 residues. CDR3 protein: CASSYQGGIAGELFF. The CDR3 nucleotides read TGTGCCAGCAGCTACCAGGGGGGAATAGCCGGGGAGCTGTTTTTT. Full variable domain (missing parts from reference TRBV7-3 and TRBJ2-2): GAGVSQTPSNKVTEKGKYVELRCDPISGHTALYWYRQSLGQGPEFLIYFQGTGAADDSGLPNDRFFAVRPEGSVSTLKIQRTERGDSAVYLCASSYQGGIAGELFFGEGSRLTVL.

The chain combines TRBV9 with TRBJ2-7; D perhaps matches TRBD2 (6 bases). Germline V lookup: CDR1 SGDLS, CDR2 YYNGEE. The CDR3 has 18 amino acids. V lost 3 bases and J 4 bases, leaving 26 bases between the germline ends. The CDR3 loop is CASSAGESLGGIFYEQYF. CDR3 nucleotides: TGTGCCAGCAGCGCTGGAGAGTCGCTGGGCGGGATATTTTACGAGCAGTACTTC.

The chain joins TRBV19 to TRBJ1-5; no definite D call. Trimming stripped 4 bases from V and 2 bases from J, with 18 bases between. There are 17 residues in the CDR3. Germline V gene sequence: CDR1 LNHDA, CDR2 SQIVND (reference sequence). CDR3 coding DNA: TGTGCCAGTAGTAGCCCTAGCAGGACCGGGCGCAATCAGCCCCAGCATTTT. Translating gives CASSSPSRTGRNQPQHF.

This chain links TRBV28 with TRBJ2-7; TRBD1 matches at 11 bases. Germline trimming cut 6 bases from V and 3 bases from J; bases unmatched to any gene: 4. The germline V gene encodes CDR1 MDHEN and CDR2 SYDVKM. The CDR3 loop spans 14 amino acids. This CDR3 is CASRGQGGYYEQYF. CDR3 sequence (DNA): TGTGCCAGCAGGGGACAGGGGGGTTACTACGAGCAGTACTTC.

This clone was recorded a few times. This rearrangement joins TRBV6-1 to TRBJ2-2; D remains ambiguous. Between the trimmed V and J ends, which lost 3 bases and 5 bases, there was a span of 10 bases. CDR3 size: 14 residues. CDR1 MNHNS and CDR2 SASEGT come from the germline V gene. The CDR3 DNA sequence: TGTGCCAGCAGTGACACTATTGTTACCGGGGAGCTGTTTTTT. Encoded protein: CASSDTIVTGELFF.

V and J are TRBV2 and TRBJ2-1, with 8 bases that match TRBD2. Per the germline V gene, CDR1 is SNHLY and CDR2 is FYNNEI. This CDR3 region has 13 residues. V lost 8 bases and J lost 3; bases outside the gene matches: 3. This CDR3 reads CASELADYNEQFF. CDR3 nucleotide sequence: TGTGCCAGCGAACTAGCGGACTACAATGAGCAGTTCTTC.

This clone was found a few times. For the CDR3, the DNA is TGTGCCAGCAGCCTTTGGGACAGGGTAGAAAACATTCAGTACTTC. This gives the protein CASSLWDRVENIQYF. V and J are TRBV7-2 and TRBJ2-4, with 9 bases lining up with TRBD1. CDR1 and CDR2 from the germline V gene are SGHTA and FQGNSA. J gave up 5 bases and V 5 bases, and 7 bases lay outside the gene matches. This CDR3 has 15 residues.

This chain connects TRBV9 to TRBJ2-6; 7 bases line up with TRBD1. CDR1 and CDR2 from the germline V gene are SGDLS and YYNGEE. The CDR3 loop spans 20 amino acids. V shed 1 base, J shed 0 bases, and the junction held 13 bases outside the gene matches. DNA for the CDR3: TGTGCCAGCAGCGTATGGTCAGGGGGTGCCGGGTCCTCTGGGGCCAACGTCCTGACTTTC. As protein: CASSVWSGGAGSSGANVLTF.

The chain is built from TRBV5-1 and TRBJ2-7; 8 nucleotides align to TRBD1. The germline V gene has CDR1 SGHRS and CDR2 YFSETQ. Trimming cost V 3 bases and J 5 bases; bases outside gene matches: 4. The CDR3 contains 13 residues. Here the CDR3 DNA reads TGCGCCAGCAGCTCCCGGACAGGGAACGAGCAGTACTTC. This codes for CASSSRTGNEQYF.

The chain combines TRBV30 with TRBJ2-3, with 7 bases aligning to TRBD2. Looked up from germline, CDR1 is GTSNPN and CDR2 is SVGIG (reference sequence). This CDR3 has 12 residues. CDR3 residues: CAYAGAGDTQYF. The DNA of the CDR3 is TGTGCATATGCGGGAGCAGGAGATACGCAGTATTTT.

The chain recombines TRBV7-9 with TRBJ1-5, with 8 bases aligning to TRBD1. CDR3 length: 16 residues. CDR1 is SEHNR, CDR2 FQNEAQ, per germline (reference sequence). J lost 2 bases, V lost 5 bases, and 8 bases had no gene match. DNA of the CDR3: TGTGCCAGCAGCCTAGGACAGGGTGTCGGCAATCAGCCCCAGCATTTT. As protein: CASSLGQGVGNQPQHF.

This clone appeared a few times. J is TRBJ2-7 and V is TRBV18, with 10 bases lining up with TRBD1. Germline V gene data show CDR1 as KGHSH and CDR2 as LQKENI. Unmatched junction bases numbered 4, after V lost 3 bases and J lost 5 bases. The CDR3 has 14 amino acids. CDR3 in amino acids: CASSPRQGANEQYF. In DNA, the CDR3 is TGTGCCAGCTCACCCCGACAGGGGGCGAACGAGCAGTACTTC.

This rearrangement joins TRBV7-9 to TRBJ2-7; D is perhaps TRBD2 (5 bases). Deletions cut 5 bases from V and 9 bases from J, with 14 bases between. Germline loops: CDR1 SEHNR, CDR2 FQNEAQ (reference sequence). This CDR3 comprises 12 residues. For the CDR3, the DNA is TGTGCCAGCAGCCCTACACGAGGAGGGCAGTACTTC. This translates into CASSPTRGGQYF.